The clone carrying this T cell receptor (beta chain) was detected only a few times. Its antigen is unidentified. Reverse transcribed after extraction, RNA yielded cDNA as the sequencing template. Generated by immunoSEQ multiplex PCR, the TCRdb table keeps only in-frame clones and is missing some. The sample shows some 99,000 clones, roughly three fifths of them seen only once. The data belong to a study of CD8+ T cells in alopecia areata. In the study overall: After 6 to 18 months of tofacitinib, follow-up continued 6 months off drug.

Treatment of the sample: oral pan-JAK inhibitor, 5-10 mg twice daily. Alopecia areata patients had lesional scalp punch biopsies and peripheral blood taken from them. The study's findings and limits: Uncertainty about whether baseline CD8+ expansion is linked to response remains, with one nonresponder. Clonality exceeded that of normal scalp in lesional scalp, most notably in alopecia totalis/universalis.

The sequencing used CD8+ T cells sorted from blood, collected at week 4, from a patient treated with tofacitinib. The receptor was isolated from a human donor with alopecia areata.

The chain's CDR3 is CASSYGLAGVADTQYF. CDR3 nucleotide sequence: TGTGCCAGCAGCTACGGACTAGCGGGTGTCGCAGATACGCAGTATTTT. This rearrangement joins TRBV14 to TRBJ2-3; 11 bases line up with TRBD2. This CDR3 comprises 16 residues. Per germline, CDR1 SGHDN and CDR2 FVKESK. Losses at the gene ends were 5 bases for V and 4 bases for J; bases not matched to a gene: 8.